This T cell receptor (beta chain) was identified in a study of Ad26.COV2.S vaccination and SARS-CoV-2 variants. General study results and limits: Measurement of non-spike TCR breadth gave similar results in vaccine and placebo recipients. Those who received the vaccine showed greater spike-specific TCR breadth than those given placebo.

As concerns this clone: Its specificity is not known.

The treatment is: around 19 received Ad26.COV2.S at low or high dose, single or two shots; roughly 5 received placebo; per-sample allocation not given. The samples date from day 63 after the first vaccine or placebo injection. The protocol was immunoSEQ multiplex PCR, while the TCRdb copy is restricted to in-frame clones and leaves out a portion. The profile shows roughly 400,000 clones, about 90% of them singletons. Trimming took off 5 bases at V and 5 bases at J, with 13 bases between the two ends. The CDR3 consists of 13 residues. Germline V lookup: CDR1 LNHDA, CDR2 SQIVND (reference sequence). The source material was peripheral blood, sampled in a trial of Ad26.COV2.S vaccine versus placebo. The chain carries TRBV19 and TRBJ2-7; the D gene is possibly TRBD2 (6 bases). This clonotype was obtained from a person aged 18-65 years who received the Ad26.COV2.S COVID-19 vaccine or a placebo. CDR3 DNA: TGTGCCAGTAGTCCCTCCCCGGGGGACGAGCAGTACTTC. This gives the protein CASSPSPGDEQYF.